This record looks at one T cell receptor beta chain sequence and its context. The data were produced by immunoSEQ multiplex PCR, yet TCRdb's version contains in-frame clones alone and is incomplete. This sample has about 710,000 clones, with 87% found just once. This sample is part of a study of shared T cell receptors in the human thymus. These data also featured in a second study, about human thymus T cells. That source adds: Resected material from corrective heart surgery provided the thymus tissue analysed. Related work found strong thymic repertoire overlap between unrelated individuals.

Specimen: thymocytes. The TCR comes from a boy under two years old with a congenital heart defect.

The CDR3 DNA follows: TGTGCCAGCAGACTCGTCAGGAGGTCCTACGAGCAGTACTTC. It is translated as CASRLVRRSYEQYF. The V call is TRBV28, the J call TRBJ2-7; perhaps TRBD2 as D (5 bases). Germline V gene data show CDR1 as MDHEN and CDR2 as SYDVKM. The CDR3 contains 14 residues. V was shortened by 6 bases and J by 1 base, with 13 bases between the two germline ends.